The TCR beta chain under discussion was sequenced for a study of cytotoxic CD8 clonotypes in ibrutinib-treated CLL. Study-level information: Across the patients, about a dozen were relapsed/refractory, around 16 treatment-naive and roughly 17 IGHV unmutated. Mean productive templates were under 270,000; mean productive rearrangements were over 80,000. General study points: Clonality increased with ibrutinib response but returned toward baseline at progression.

This CDR3 has 15 amino acids. Germline lookup yields CDR1 SGHDN and CDR2 FVKESK. The junction had 2 bases not matched to a gene; V was cut back by 4 bases and J by 0 bases. The planned depth of sequencing spanned 1 in 200,000 to 1 in 1 million T cells. Sequencing used immunoSEQ multiplex PCR; TCRdb keeps in-frame clones, though not all of them. The sample gives fewer than 400,000 clones, about 61% of which show up once; under 8% is in the top ten. For this clone: What it recognizes is unknown.

The sample here was PBMCs, taken after 36 months of ibrutinib treatment. The sequence derives from a human donor with chronic lymphocytic leukemia. The genes are TRBV14 and TRBJ2-2, with 7 nucleotides matching TRBD1. This CDR3 reads CASSPGQANTGELFF. The CDR3 DNA follows: TGTGCCAGCAGCCCCGGACAGGCGAACACCGGGGAGCTGTTTTTT.